The 31 T cell receptor beta chains below come from one sample, sequenced in a study of T-cell memory formation after mild COVID-19. TCRdb reprocessed the 5' RACE reads with MiXCR, giving one entry per CDR3 protein. The sample has some 450,000 distinct CDR3 sequences, 20% seen once; the top ten hold roughly 8.4%. Material: PBMCs or a T cell subset sorted from them (not recorded which). The receptors originated from an adult woman who had mild COVID-19 (a few samples of this study predate the infection). Cell type and time point are not known.

The chain uses TRBV12-3 or TRBV12-4 and TRBJ1-3, with unresolved D. CDR3 length: 14 residues. V lost 3 bases, J lost 2 bases, and 8 bases lay in between. The CDR3 loop reads CASSFLGAGNTIYF. CDR3 in DNA: TGTGCCAGCAGTTTTCTGGGTGCTGGAAACACCATATATTTT.

This clonotype showed up just a few times. The chain uses TRBV10-3 and TRBJ1-2; D gene ambiguous. The CDR3 contains 12 residues. Germline V gene data show CDR1 as ENHRY and CDR2 as SYGVKD. The V and J ends lost 1 base and 2 bases respectively, with 2 bases between them. This chain's CDR3 is CAISELNYGYTF. In DNA form, the CDR3 reads TGTGCCATCAGTGAGTTGAACTATGGCTACACCTTC.

This clonotype turned up a few times. The chain recombines TRBV30 with TRBJ1-5; 7 bases map to TRBD1. Germline V lookup: CDR1 GTSNPN, CDR2 SVGIG (reference sequence). The V gene end was trimmed by 3 bases and the J gene end by 3 bases; junction bases not matched to a gene: 5. This CDR3 spans 14 amino acids. The CDR3 bases are TGTGCCTGGAGATCGGGACAGATCAATCAGCCCCAGCATTTT. It specifies CAWRSGQINQPQHF.

This chain connects TRBV29-1 to TRBJ2-1, with 11 bases lining up with TRBD2. The CDR3 loop spans 16 amino acids. CDR1 is SQVTM and CDR2 is ANQGSEA in the germline V gene. The V and J ends lost 4 bases and 6 bases, in that order; junction bases with no gene match: 11. CDR3 sequence (DNA): TGCAGCGTTGTAGGGTCGACTAGCGGGGATGGCAATGAGCAGTTCTTC. It translates to CSVVGSTSGDGNEQFF.

The chain recombines TRBV20-1 with TRBJ1-2, with D possibly matching TRBD1 (6 bases). From germline, CDR1 is DFQATT and CDR2 SNEGSKA (reference sequence). The CDR3 spans 13 residues. V gave up 5 bases and J gave up 6 bases, with 16 bases separating them. The CDR3 region has the DNA TGCAGTGCTTCACAGGGAGTGAAAAATGGCTACACCTTC. This sequence encodes CSASQGVKNGYTF.

This clonotype was picked up many times. This chain connects TRBV18 to TRBJ1-5; 7 bases fit TRBD1. This CDR3 contains 12 residues. Losses at the gene ends were 6 bases for V and 4 bases for J; bases not matched to a gene: 0. Germline CDR1 and CDR2: KGHSH and LQKENI. CDR3 region: CASSDRNQPQHF. The CDR3, as DNA: TGTGCCAGCTCGGACAGGAATCAGCCCCAGCATTTT.

This clonotype was found a few times. The genes are TRBV4-2 and TRBJ2-7; D remains ambiguous. Trimming cost V 2 bases and J 2 bases, with 7 bases left between them. Germline V CDR1 and CDR2: LGHNA, YNFKEQ. The CDR3 has 13 amino acids. CDR3 amino acids: CASSQQLTYEQYF. CDR3 nucleotide sequence: TGTGCCAGCAGCCAACAGCTGACCTACGAGCAGTACTTC.

This clonotype was detected many times. The chain joins TRBV24-1 to TRBJ2-1; 7 bases are a match to TRBD1. CDR1 KGHDR and CDR2 SFDVKD come from the germline V gene. J gave up 0 bases and V 2 bases, and 9 bases lay outside the gene matches. The CDR3 is made up of 18 amino acids. CDR3: CATSDYRQGLSSYNEQFF. The CDR3 DNA reads as TGTGCCACCAGTGATTATCGACAGGGATTGAGCTCCTACAATGAGCAGTTCTTC.

The gene calls are TRBV20-1 and TRBJ2-1; 12 positions match TRBD2. V dropped 3 bases and J dropped 7; count of bases not matched to a gene: 10. The CDR3 loop spans 16 amino acids. From germline, CDR1 is DFQATT and CDR2 SNEGSKA (reference sequence). The CDR3 DNA follows: TGCAGTGCTAGTTTTCCTAGCGGGAGGGCCACAAATGAGCAGTTCTTC. As protein: CSASFPSGRATNEQFF.

The chain recombines TRBV20-1 with TRBJ1-2; D remains unclear. This CDR3 region has 13 residues. Trimming removed 0 bases at V and 7 bases at J, with 12 bases between. Germline CDR1 is DFQATT and CDR2 is SNEGSKA (reference sequence). Written as DNA, the CDR3 is TGCAGTGCTAGAGAAAGGACCCGGGGTGGCTACACCTTC. This sequence encodes CSARERTRGGYTF.

This clonotype was counted between two and nine times. J is TRBJ2-2 and V is TRBV7-2; 10 positions match TRBD2. The CDR3 sequence is 18 residues long. The V segment lost 5 bases and the J segment 1 base; nucleotides outside the gene matches: 10. Germline CDR1 is SGHTA and CDR2 is FQGNSA. CDR3 nucleotide sequence: TGTGCCAGCAGCGTTAGCGGGGGGATTATTAAGAACACCGGGGAGCTGTTTTTT. Its translation: CASSVSGGIIKNTGELFF.

This clonotype was seen a handful of times. The chain has TRBV7-8 and TRBJ2-6; D ambiguous. Germline-derived CDR1 and CDR2 are SGHVS and FQNEAQ. There are 17 residues in the CDR3. V was cut by 5 bases and J by 0 bases, with 14 bases left in between. The CDR3 sequence is CASSQIGRPSGANVLTF. DNA of the CDR3: TGTGCCAGCAGCCAAATAGGCAGACCCTCTGGGGCCAACGTCCTGACTTTC.

The chain carries TRBV6-5 and TRBJ1-2; maybe TRBD1 (6 bases). The CDR3 is made up of 17 amino acids. Germline lookup yields CDR1 MNHEY and CDR2 SVGAGI. Trimming removed 6 bases from V and 4 bases from J, with 24 bases in between. The CDR3 protein is CASRLLRGGLRGYGYTF. The CDR3, as DNA: TGTGCCAGCAGATTGTTGAGGGGGGGACTGAGAGGCTATGGCTACACCTTC.

The sample holds a few counts of this clonotype. This sequence joins TRBV6-6 and TRBJ2-5; 12 nucleotides match TRBD2. With 2 bases clipped from V and 3 bases from J, the junction kept 25 bases outside the gene matches. Germline values: CDR1 MNHNY, CDR2 SVGAGI (reference sequence). The CDR3 is 23 residues long. CDR3 DNA: TGTGCCAGCAGTTACAAGGGGGCAGGGAGTTCTCTAGCGGGGGGGCCCACAAAAGAGACCCAGTACTTC. It yields the protein CASSYKGAGSSLAGGPTKETQYF.

This clonotype was detected a few times. The chain links TRBV28 to TRBJ2-3; perhaps TRBD2 as D (6 bases). The CDR3 contains 15 residues. CDR1 is MDHEN and CDR2 is SYDVKM in the germline V gene. Trimming stripped 5 bases from V and 2 bases from J, with 14 bases between. The CDR3 coding sequence is TGTGCCAGCAGTCAGCGGGTCGGATTCACAGATACGCAGTATTTT. Translated: CASSQRVGFTDTQYF.

This clonotype has a count of ten or more. The chain couples TRBV29-1 to TRBJ2-2; D is undetermined. This CDR3 region has 13 residues. The germline V and J ends were trimmed by 3 bases and 1 base, with 6 bases remaining between them. Germline CDR1 reads SQVTM; CDR2 reads ANQGSEA. The CDR3 DNA reads TGCAGCGTTGACACCGGGAACACCGGGGAGCTGTTTTTT. Encoded protein: CSVDTGNTGELFF.

This clonotype was seen repeatedly, ten times or more. The V call is TRBV7-9, the J call TRBJ2-1; TRBD2 aligns across 11 bases. Unmatched junction bases numbered 13, after V lost 5 bases and J lost 4 bases. The CDR3 consists of 18 residues. The V gene's germline CDR1 is SEHNR and CDR2 FQNEAQ (reference sequence). For the CDR3, the DNA is TGTGCCAGCAGCACACCGCCCGGGACTAGCGGACGATACAATGAGCAGTTCTTC. Translating it yields CASSTPPGTSGRYNEQFF.

The sample holds many counts of this clonotype. The CDR3 sequence is CASSQDGLGYGNTIYF. The CDR3, as DNA: TGTGCCAGCAGCCAAGACGGGCTTGGGTATGGAAACACCATATATTTT. This rearrangement joins TRBV4-2 to TRBJ1-3; D is undetermined. With 0 bases removed from V and 3 bases from J, the gap between germline ends came to 12 bases. The germline V gene has CDR1 LGHNA and CDR2 YNFKEQ. The length of the CDR3 is 16 residues.

V usage is TRBV5-8 and J usage is TRBJ1-5; maybe TRBD1 (6 bases). The CDR3 has 18 residues. The V gene lost 1 base and the J gene lost 0 bases, with 17 bases spanning the gap. The germline gives CDR1 SGHTS, CDR2 YDEGEE. The CDR3 DNA sequence: TGTGCCAGCAGCTTGTTCGCGACAGGCACTCATAGCAATCAGCCCCAGCATTTT. Residues: CASSLFATGTHSNQPQHF.

The table lists this clonotype with a count of one. This sequence joins TRBV6-1 and TRBJ2-3, with TRBD1 as a possible D gene (5 bases). V lost 6 bases and J lost 11, with 18 bases in between. CDR1 and CDR2 from the germline V gene are MNHNS and SASEGT. This CDR3 spans 13 amino acids. The CDR3 DNA reads as TGTGCCAGCAGGGACATCTTGCCAGTCGGGCAGTATTTT. This gives the protein CASRDILPVGQYF.

This clonotype was detected a few times. The chain is built from TRBV20-1 and TRBJ1-2; 10 bases map to TRBD1. Germline V gives CDR1 DFQATT, CDR2 SNEGSKA (reference sequence). The CDR3 sequence is 15 residues long. Losses at the gene ends were 1 base for V and 4 bases for J; bases not matched to a gene: 6. CDR3 sequence: CSARVATGGGYGYTF. CDR3 bases: TGCAGTGCTAGAGTCGCGACAGGGGGCGGCTATGGCTACACCTTC.

The chain joins TRBV29-1 to TRBJ1-1; D gene uncertain. Germline V gene sequence: CDR1 SQVTM, CDR2 ANQGSEA. This CDR3 is 13 amino acids long. Trimming cost V 5 bases and J 0 bases, with 10 bases left between them. The chain's CDR3 is CSVKGLLNTEAFF. For the CDR3, the DNA is TGCAGCGTTAAAGGTTTATTGAACACTGAAGCTTTCTTT.

This clonotype showed up just a few times. The chain is built from TRBV2 and TRBJ1-1, with D tentatively TRBD1 (6 bases). This CDR3 contains 14 residues. Per the germline V gene, CDR1 is SNHLY and CDR2 is FYNNEI. V lost 7 bases to trimming and J lost 3 bases, with 15 bases between them. The CDR3 DNA sequence: TGTGCCAGCAAGGACAGTCGAAGTTACACTGAAGCTTTCTTT. It yields the protein CASKDSRSYTEAFF.

The chain couples TRBV6-1 to TRBJ2-1, with D possibly being TRBD2 (5 bases). V gave up 5 bases and J gave up 9 bases, with 17 bases separating them. Per germline, CDR1 MNHNS and CDR2 SASEGT. The CDR3 is 14 residues long. The DNA of the CDR3 is TGTGCCAGCAGTTGGGCTAGACGGGGTATTGAGCAGTTCTTC. Translation: CASSWARRGIEQFF.

The chain is built from TRBV6-1 and TRBJ2-7; 12 bases are shared with TRBD2. Per germline, CDR1 MNHNS and CDR2 SASEGT. V was pared by 7 bases and J by 5 bases, with 3 bases of the junction left unmatched. CDR3 size: 13 residues. CDR3 in amino acids: CASTWTSGDEQYF. CDR3 sequence (DNA): TGTGCCAGCACGTGGACTAGCGGGGACGAGCAGTACTTC.

This clonotype was counted only a few times. V is TRBV24-1 and J is TRBJ2-5, with TRBD1 as a possible D gene (5 bases). Trimming removed 3 bases at V and 1 base at J, with 11 bases between. CDR3 size: 15 residues. From germline, CDR1 is KGHDR and CDR2 SFDVKD. The CDR3 DNA sequence: TGTGCCACCAGTGATCCTGGACAAATCCAAGAGACCCAGTACTTC. Translation: CATSDPGQIQETQYF.

This clonotype occurred a few times. The CDR3 region is CASSEQGYGYGYTF. DNA for the CDR3: TGTGCCAGCAGTGAACAGGGTTACGGCTATGGCTACACCTTC. V and J are TRBV6-1 and TRBJ1-2; D might be TRBD1 (5 bases). Trimming removed 2 bases at V and 4 bases at J, with 11 bases between. The germline V gene encodes CDR1 MNHNS and CDR2 SASEGT. The CDR3 has 14 amino acids.

The chain joins TRBV25-1 to TRBJ2-7, with D uncertain. CDR1 and CDR2 (germline): MGHDK, SYGVNS. V dropped 2 bases and J dropped 7 bases, with 6 bases sitting between them. CDR3 size: 11 residues. Written as DNA, the CDR3 is TGTGCCAGCAGTGAAGTCCTTGAGCAGTACTTC. The encoded protein is CASSEVLEQYF.

This rearrangement joins TRBV27 to TRBJ2-5; D is undetermined. Between the trimmed V and J ends, which lost 3 bases and 5 bases, there was a span of 10 bases. Germline CDR1 is MNHEY and CDR2 is SMNVEV (reference sequence). The CDR3 sequence is 13 residues long. DNA for the CDR3: TGTGCCAGCAGTTTGGGCAGATGGGAGACCCAGTACTTC. Amino acid sequence: CASSLGRWETQYF.

J is TRBJ1-3 and V is TRBV9; no firm D call. Per the germline V gene, CDR1 is SGDLS and CDR2 is YYNGEE. There are 14 residues in the CDR3. V was trimmed by 3 bases and J by 2 bases, leaving 9 bases between them. The CDR3 sequence: CASSDLRPGNTIYF. For the CDR3, the DNA is TGTGCCAGCAGCGATTTACGGCCTGGAAACACCATATATTTT.

V and J are TRBV15 and TRBJ2-2; D remains unclear. The CDR3 length is 16 residues. V was trimmed by 1 base and J by 0 bases, leaving 9 bases between them. The germline V gene has CDR1 LNHNV and CDR2 YYDKDF (reference sequence). CDR3 DNA sequence: TGTGCCACCAGCAGAGGAGACACCGCGAACACCGGGGAGCTGTTTTTT. It codes for CATSRGDTANTGELFF. Full variable domain (missing parts from reference TRBV15 and TRBJ2-2): DAMVIQNPRYQVTQFGKPVTLSCSQTLNHNVMYWYQQKSSQAPKLLFHYYDKDFNNEADTPDNFQSRRPNTSFCFLDIRSPGLGDTAMYLCATSRGDTANTGELFFGEGSRLTVL.